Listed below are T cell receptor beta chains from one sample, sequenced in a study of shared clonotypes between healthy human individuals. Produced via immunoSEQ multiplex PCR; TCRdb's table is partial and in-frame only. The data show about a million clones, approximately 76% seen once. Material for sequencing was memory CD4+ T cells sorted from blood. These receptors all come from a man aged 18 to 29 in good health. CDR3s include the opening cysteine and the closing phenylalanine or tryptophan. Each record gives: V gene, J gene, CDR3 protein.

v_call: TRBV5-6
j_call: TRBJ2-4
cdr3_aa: CASSLNGRAKNIQYF

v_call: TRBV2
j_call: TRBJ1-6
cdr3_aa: CASSGAGTSPLHF

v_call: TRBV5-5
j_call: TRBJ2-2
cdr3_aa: CASSPRGGWLGELFF

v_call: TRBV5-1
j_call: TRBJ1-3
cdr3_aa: CASSSGQGFSGNTIYF

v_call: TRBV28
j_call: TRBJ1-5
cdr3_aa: CASSPPDRIQPQHF

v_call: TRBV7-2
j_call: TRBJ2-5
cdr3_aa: CASSLARDTQETQYF

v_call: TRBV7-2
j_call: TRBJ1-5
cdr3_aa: CASSQLSGNQPQHF

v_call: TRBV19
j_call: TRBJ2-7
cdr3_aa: CASSMWERSSEQYF

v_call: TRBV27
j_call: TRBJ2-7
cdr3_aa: CASSTSTPRDGEQYF

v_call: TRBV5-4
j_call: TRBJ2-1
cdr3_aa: CASSLWVGTPEQFF

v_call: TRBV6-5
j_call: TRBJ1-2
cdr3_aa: CASSYSGTYGYTF

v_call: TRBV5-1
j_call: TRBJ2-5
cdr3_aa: CASSLETGSTQYF

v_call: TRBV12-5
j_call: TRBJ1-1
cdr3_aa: CASGLVGQAEAFF

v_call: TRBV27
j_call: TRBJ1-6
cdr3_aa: CASTKDRGDKPLHF

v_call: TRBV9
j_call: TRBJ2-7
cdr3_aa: CASSGSGSLNEQYF

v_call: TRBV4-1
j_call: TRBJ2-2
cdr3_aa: CASSLGLAGVHTGELFF

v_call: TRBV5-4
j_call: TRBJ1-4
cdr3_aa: CASSPRLEDRNEKLFF

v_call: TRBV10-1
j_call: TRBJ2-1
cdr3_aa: CAGRPLYRQFF

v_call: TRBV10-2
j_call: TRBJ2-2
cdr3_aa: CASSDGVGLNTGELFF

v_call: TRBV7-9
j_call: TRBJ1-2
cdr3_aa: CASSLLTGPYGYTF

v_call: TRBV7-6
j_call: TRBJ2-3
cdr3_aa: CASSSASGVSDTQYF

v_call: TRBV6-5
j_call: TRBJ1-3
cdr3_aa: CASSYGIGNTIYF

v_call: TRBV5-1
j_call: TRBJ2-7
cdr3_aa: CASSLGPTGGPVEQYF

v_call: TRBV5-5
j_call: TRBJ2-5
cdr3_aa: CASSLRSGQGETQYF

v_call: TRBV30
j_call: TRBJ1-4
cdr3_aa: CAWSDPGEKLFF

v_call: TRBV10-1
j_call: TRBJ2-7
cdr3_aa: CASRIQSSEQYF

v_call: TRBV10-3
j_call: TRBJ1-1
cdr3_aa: CASQGQGSNTEAFF

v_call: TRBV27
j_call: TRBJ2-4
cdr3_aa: CASSLAGLAKNIQYF

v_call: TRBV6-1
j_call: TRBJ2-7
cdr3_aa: CASTTQGHSYEQYF

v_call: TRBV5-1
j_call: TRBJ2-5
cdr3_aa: CASSLEGTQYF

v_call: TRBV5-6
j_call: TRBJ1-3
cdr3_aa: CASSLRLLSSGNTIYF

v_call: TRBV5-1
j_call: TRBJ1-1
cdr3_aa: CASSRQGAIAEAFF

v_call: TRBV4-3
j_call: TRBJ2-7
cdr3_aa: CASSQALAGVDEQYF

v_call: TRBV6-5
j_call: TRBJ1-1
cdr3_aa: CASRRYEGTNTEAFF

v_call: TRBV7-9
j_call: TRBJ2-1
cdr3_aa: CASNWGVNEQFF

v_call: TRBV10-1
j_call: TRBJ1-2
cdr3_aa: CASSESSKYGYTF

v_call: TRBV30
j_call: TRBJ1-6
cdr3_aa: CAWSSQGSPLHF

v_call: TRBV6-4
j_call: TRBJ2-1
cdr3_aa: CASAPGQGSNEQFF

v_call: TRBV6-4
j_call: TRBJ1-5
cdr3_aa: CASSPTGGLQPQHF

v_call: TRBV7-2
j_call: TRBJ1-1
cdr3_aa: CASSLLTRKDEAFF

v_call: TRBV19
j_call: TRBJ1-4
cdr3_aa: CASNMAGETNEKLFF

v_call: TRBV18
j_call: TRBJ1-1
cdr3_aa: CASSPRTAGEAFF

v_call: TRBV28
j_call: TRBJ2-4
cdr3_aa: CASSLVGQGANIQYF

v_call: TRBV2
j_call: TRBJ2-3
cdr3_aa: CASSVRLADTDTQYF